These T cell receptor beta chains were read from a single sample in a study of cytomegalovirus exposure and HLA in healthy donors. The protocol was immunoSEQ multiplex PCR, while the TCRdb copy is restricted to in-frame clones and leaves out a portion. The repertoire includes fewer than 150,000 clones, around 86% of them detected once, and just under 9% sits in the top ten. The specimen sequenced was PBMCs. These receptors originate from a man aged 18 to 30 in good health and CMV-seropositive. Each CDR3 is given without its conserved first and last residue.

cdr3_aa: ASSSGQGADGYT
v_call: TRBV25-1

cdr3_aa: ASSFSGSRGDTQY
v_call: TRBV2

cdr3_aa: SVEDSGGRGTGELF
v_call: TRBV29-1

cdr3_aa: ASSYQRGGVYEQY
v_call: TRBV6-5

cdr3_aa: ASNYGGAETQY
v_call: TRBV5-8

cdr3_aa: ASSPQGQGPNSPLH
v_call: TRBV27

cdr3_aa: ASSTPGRYGYT
v_call: TRBV5-4

cdr3_aa: AWSPYTGQTNYGYT
v_call: TRBV30

cdr3_aa: AKPTGYT
v_call: TRBV27

cdr3_aa: ASSDSRLAGATDTQY
v_call: TRBV6-4

cdr3_aa: ASSAIGGSYNEQF
v_call: TRBV6-4

cdr3_aa: ASSLAAGSTDTQY
v_call: TRBV7-7

cdr3_aa: ASSLPDSYGYT
v_call: TRBV28

cdr3_aa: ASSQEAQGNTIY
v_call: TRBV4-1

cdr3_aa: ASSGTGDYGYT
v_call: TRBV2

cdr3_aa: ASGEYMNTEAF
v_call: TRBV2

cdr3_aa: SANKNTEAF
v_call: TRBV20-1

cdr3_aa: ASSFGGGETQY
v_call: TRBV27

cdr3_aa: ASRGQGRVNEKLF
v_call: TRBV2

cdr3_aa: ASSFSSGSSRKQY
v_call: TRBV7-2

cdr3_aa: ASKNLGTVGENTEAF
v_call: TRBV19

cdr3_aa: TSSQDGATNEKLF
v_call: TRBV1

cdr3_aa: ASSIVDRMTYGYT
v_call: TRBV19

cdr3_aa: AWSVGQGDYEQY
v_call: TRBV30

cdr3_aa: ATKAWNRNSGANVLT
v_call: TRBV4-1

cdr3_aa: ATSRETSNRVNYGYT
v_call: TRBV15

cdr3_aa: ASSSQGTEAF
v_call: TRBV5-1

cdr3_aa: AWKAGSLLGSPLH
v_call: TRBV30

cdr3_aa: ASSLVPSPGELF
v_call: TRBV5-1

cdr3_aa: ASSYGQGNTIY
v_call: TRBV6-5

cdr3_aa: ASSPTGGGSYEQY
v_call: TRBV27

cdr3_aa: AWSVLSKQETQY
v_call: TRBV30

cdr3_aa: ASRGSGGPQLEQY
v_call: TRBV5-1